The 29 T cell receptor beta chains reported below all come from one sample, sequenced in a study of blood T cell repertoires in COVID-19. Repertoires were generated with immunoSEQ multiplex PCR, while TCRdb's copy carries only in-frame clones and drops some. The sample yields around 85,000 clones, 80% to 90% seen once. The sample taken for sequencing was PBMCs or T cells enriched from blood (not recorded which). The receptors were sampled from a woman between 45 and 65 years old with acute COVID-19.

In DNA, the CDR3 is TGTGCCAGCAGACCCCTAGTACCCCCCTGGAACGAGCAGTACTTC. It is translated as CASRPLVPPWNEQYF. The V and J genes are TRBV27 and TRBJ2-7, with D unresolved. The CDR3 runs to 15 residues. V lost 6 bases and J lost 5, with 20 bases in between. Germline CDR1 reads MNHEY; CDR2 reads SMNVEV (reference sequence).

This clone was recorded once. The genes are TRBV29-1 and TRBJ1-2; weak D call: TRBD1 (5 bases). V was trimmed by 4 bases and J by 1 base, leaving 16 bases between them. This CDR3 is built from 15 residues. Germline loops: CDR1 SQVTM, CDR2 ANQGSEA. Written as DNA, the CDR3 is TGCAGCGTTGCCCCCGCAGGGTCCGTTAACTATGGCTACACCTTC. Its translation: CSVAPAGSVNYGYTF.

This chain joins TRBV10-2 and TRBJ2-7; TRBD2 matches 10 bases. In germline, CDR1 is WSHSY, CDR2 SAAADI. The CDR3 contains 17 residues. V was pared by 2 bases and J by 7 bases, with 14 bases of the junction left unmatched. CDR3 nucleotides: TGCGCCAGCAGTGAGAATAGTGGGTCTAGCGGGAGTCGTGAGCAGTACTTC. Its translation is CASSENSGSSGSREQYF.

The CDR3 DNA is TGTGCCAGCAGCCAGACTAGCGGGCCCACAGATACGCAGTATTTT. Encoded protein: CASSQTSGPTDTQYF. This sequence joins TRBV7-3 and TRBJ2-3, with TRBD2 identical over 10 bases. The CDR3 totals 15 residues. Unmatched junction bases numbered 4, after V lost 5 bases and J lost 2 bases. The germline V gene has CDR1 SGHTA and CDR2 FQGTGA. Full variable domain (outside the CDR3, taken from reference TRBV7-3 and TRBJ2-3): GAGVSQTPSNKVTEKGKYVELRCDPISGHTALYWYRQSLGQGPEFLIYFQGTGAADDSGLPNDRFFAVRPEGSVSTLKIQRTERGDSAVYLCASSQTSGPTDTQYFGPGTRLTVL.

The chain has TRBV6-2 or TRBV6-3 and TRBJ2-7; D is unresolved. Germline assignment: CDR1 MNHEY and CDR2 SVGEGT. The CDR3 is 11 amino acids. V gave up 3 bases and J gave up 5 bases, with 5 bases separating them. CDR3 residues: CASSYSDEQYF. The CDR3 region has the DNA TGTGCCAGCAGTTATTCGGACGAGCAGTACTTC.

The genes are TRBV13 and TRBJ2-1; 16 nucleotides agree with TRBD2. Germline CDR1 and CDR2: PRHDT and FYEKMQ (reference sequence). The CDR3 length is 19 residues. Trimming took 1 base from V and 0 from J; bases not matched to a gene: 3. CDR3 coding DNA: TGTGCCAGCAGCTTAGAGGGACTAGCGGGAGGGAGCTCCTACAATGAGCAGTTCTTC. This translates into CASSLEGLAGGSSYNEQFF.

The CDR3 DNA follows: TGCAGTGCTGGGGACAGCAGCGAAGCTTTCTTT. Translation gives CSAGDSSEAFF. The chain employs TRBV20-1 and TRBJ1-1; 7 nucleotides align to TRBD1. V was clipped by 5 bases and J by 8 bases; unmatched bases: 5. The CDR3 runs 11 residues. The germline gives CDR1 DFQATT, CDR2 SNEGSKA (reference sequence).

The V and J genes are TRBV10-1 and TRBJ2-1, with TRBD1 matching 8 bases. The CDR3 consists of 16 residues. J was trimmed by 1 base and V by 4 bases; bases with no gene match: 6. The germline CDR1 and CDR2 sequences are WNHNN and SYGVQD (reference sequence). This chain's CDR3 is CASSGSGGSSYNEQFF. CDR3 nucleotides: TGCGCCAGCAGTGGATCAGGGGGCTCTTCCTACAATGAGCAGTTCTTC.

The sample holds one count of this clone. The J gene is TRBJ1-1, the V gene TRBV6-5, with D tentatively TRBD1 (6 bases). The V gene's germline CDR1 is MNHEY and CDR2 SVGAGI. The CDR3 length is 14 residues. V was pared by 8 bases and J by 1 base, with 14 bases between. As DNA, the CDR3 is TGTGCCAGCGGGGGCCGACAGCCGAACACTGAAGCTTTCTTT. Protein product: CASGGRQPNTEAFF.

The genes are TRBV7-8 and TRBJ2-5; the match to TRBD2 covers 9 bases. Per germline, CDR1 SGHVS and CDR2 FQNEAQ. V was pared by 1 base and J by 2 bases, with 2 bases of the junction left unmatched. CDR3 length: 15 amino acids. CDR3 DNA: TGTGCCAGCAGCTTAGGACTAGCGGAACAAGAGACCCAGTACTTC. This sequence encodes CASSLGLAEQETQYF.

V and J are TRBV5-1 and TRBJ2-7; 10 nucleotides line up with TRBD1. Unmatched junction bases numbered 6, after V lost 1 base and J lost 5 bases. The CDR3 contains 15 residues. CDR1 SGHRS and CDR2 YFSETQ come from the germline V gene. CDR3 region: CASSLPTGGGNEQYF. CDR3 nucleotide sequence: TGCGCCAGCAGCTTGCCGACAGGGGGCGGCAACGAGCAGTACTTC.

The chain is built from TRBV7-2 and TRBJ2-5; D perhaps matches TRBD2 (6 bases). Germline CDR1 reads SGHTA; CDR2 reads FQGNSA. Trimming removed 5 bases at V and 5 bases at J, with 15 bases between. The CDR3 is 14 residues long. The DNA for the CDR3 is TGTGCCAGCAGCCCGGCCCTCGGAGGGGAGACCCAGTACTTC. This sequence encodes CASSPALGGETQYF. Looking up the rest from reference TRBV7-2 and TRBJ2-5 gives the full variable domain: GAGVSQSPSNKVTEKGKDVELRCDPISGHTALYWYRQSLGQGLEFLIYFQGNSAPDKSGLPSDRFSAERTGGSVSTLTIQRTQQEDSAVYLCASSPALGGETQYFGPGTRLLVL.

This clone was seen a few times. This rearrangement joins TRBV20-1 to TRBJ1-2, with 8 bases that match TRBD1. The CDR3 extends over 14 amino acids. CDR1 is DFQATT, CDR2 SNEGSKA, per germline (reference sequence). J was trimmed by 1 base and V by 6 bases; bases with no gene match: 7. The chain's CDR3 is CSASDRGFNYGYTF. CDR3 bases: TGCAGTGCCAGTGACAGGGGATTTAACTATGGCTACACCTTC.

This chain links TRBV7-2 with TRBJ2-3; D is uncertain. The CDR3 has 14 residues. Per the germline V gene, CDR1 is SGHTA and CDR2 is FQGNSA. V gave up 2 bases and J gave up 1 base, with 7 bases separating them. The CDR3 loop is CASSLLGGTDTQYF. In nucleotides, the CDR3 is TGTGCCAGCAGCTTATTGGGCGGCACAGATACGCAGTATTTT. The full variable domain, with the rest looked up from reference TRBV7-2 and TRBJ2-3, is GAGVSQSPSNKVTEKGKDVELRCDPISGHTALYWYRQSLGQGLEFLIYFQGNSAPDKSGLPSDRFSAERTGGSVSTLTIQRTQQEDSAVYLCASSLLGGTDTQYFGPGTRLTVL.

This sequence joins TRBV4-3 and TRBJ2-6; tentative D call: TRBD1 (6 bases). The CDR3 loop spans 16 amino acids. V was clipped by 2 bases and J by 0 bases, with 8 bases between them. Looked up from germline, CDR1 is LGHNA and CDR2 is YSLEER. The CDR3 spells CASSQNRASGANVLTF. As DNA, the CDR3 is TGCGCCAGCAGCCAAAACAGGGCCTCTGGGGCCAACGTCCTGACTTTC.

This chain links TRBV27 with TRBJ2-5; 10 bases match TRBD1. The CDR3 loop spans 15 amino acids. Germline V gene lookup returns CDR1 MNHEY and CDR2 SMNVEV (reference sequence). Trimming removed 7 bases from V and 5 bases from J; junction bases left unmatched: 10. The CDR3 DNA follows: TGTGCCAGCATTGGACTAGGGACAGGGGACGAGACCCAGTACTTC. Its protein is CASIGLGTGDETQYF.

In its sample, this clone was seen once. V usage is TRBV6-2 or TRBV6-3 and J usage is TRBJ2-2; D not resolved. Trimming removed 6 bases from V and 0 bases from J, with 14 bases in between. In germline, CDR1 is MNHEY, CDR2 SVGEGT. CDR3 length equals 16 residues. CDR3 loop: CASSPGVPANTGELFF. The CDR3 DNA is TGTGCCAGCAGCCCCGGAGTGCCTGCGAACACCGGGGAGCTGTTTTTT.

This clone was seen once. V usage is TRBV28 and J usage is TRBJ2-1; TRBD2 matches at 10 bases. The V gene's germline CDR1 is MDHEN and CDR2 SYDVKM. This CDR3 is 15 amino acids long. V lost 6 bases, J lost 7 bases, and 9 bases stayed unmatched. In DNA form, the CDR3 reads TGTGCCAGCAGACCACGACTAGCGGGTTGGAATGAGCAGTTCTTC. As protein: CASRPRLAGWNEQFF. Full variable domain (remainder filled in from reference TRBV28 and TRBJ2-1): DVKVTQSSRYLVKRTGEKVFLECVQDMDHENMFWYRQDPGLGLRLIYFSYDVKMKEKGDIPEGYSVSREKKERFSLILESASTNQTSMYLCASRPRLAGWNEQFFGPGTRLTVL.

This sequence joins TRBV11-3 and TRBJ2-2; possibly TRBD1 for D (6 bases). Trimming shortened V by 6 bases and J by 6 bases, and 11 bases separated the two germline ends. CDR1 and CDR2 (germline): SGHNT, YENEEA. The CDR3 loop spans 13 amino acids. The CDR3 here is CASSLGGPGELFF. The CDR3 DNA sequence: TGTGCCAGCAGTCTAGGGGGACCCGGGGAGCTGTTTTTT.

The chain couples TRBV7-3 to TRBJ2-3; D may be TRBD2 (6 bases). The CDR3 is 16 residues long. V was pared by 5 bases and J by 0 bases, with 15 bases between. Germline V gives CDR1 SGHTA, CDR2 FQGTGA. Here the CDR3 DNA reads TGTGCCAGCAGCCGCCAGGGCGGGGCTAGCACAGATACGCAGTATTTT. As protein: CASSRQGGASTDTQYF.

The genes are TRBV7-3 and TRBJ2-1, with 10 nucleotides matching TRBD2. The CDR3 runs 19 residues. The J segment lost 2 bases and the V segment lost 4 bases, leaving 14 bases of the junction unmatched. Germline V gene lookup returns CDR1 SGHTA and CDR2 FQGTGA. This chain's CDR3 is CASSSRAGGISGAYNEQFF. As DNA, the CDR3 is TGTGCCAGCAGCTCTAGAGCGGGAGGGATCTCGGGGGCCTACAATGAGCAGTTCTTC.

V gene TRBV19 combines with J gene TRBJ2-2; TRBD1 matches at 8 bases. V shed 5 bases, J shed 0 bases, and the junction held 5 bases outside the gene matches. Germline values: CDR1 LNHDA, CDR2 SQIVND (reference sequence). The CDR3 sequence is 16 residues long. CDR3 nucleotide sequence: TGTGCCAGTAGTTACCGGACAGGGACGAACACCGGGGAGCTGTTTTTT. Translation gives CASSYRTGTNTGELFF.

The rearrangement links TRBV19 to TRBJ1-4; maybe TRBD1 (6 bases). V was pared by 6 bases and J by 8 bases, with 13 bases between. The CDR3 runs to 13 residues. From germline, CDR1 is LNHDA and CDR2 SQIVND (reference sequence). The DNA for the CDR3 is TGTGCCAGTAGCACCCTCAGGGGAGAAAAACTGTTTTTT. Its protein product is CASSTLRGEKLFF.

The rearrangement uses TRBV5-5 and TRBJ1-5, with D possibly TRBD1 on 6 matching bases. This CDR3 comprises 18 residues. Germline CDR1 and CDR2: SGHKS and YYEKEE (reference sequence). Trimming took off 0 bases at V and 1 base at J, with 17 bases between the two ends. CDR3 region: CASSLGLQGLGSNQPQHF. The DNA of the CDR3 is TGTGCCAGCAGCTTGGGGTTACAGGGTCTAGGGAGCAATCAGCCCCAGCATTTT.

This chain joins TRBV15 and TRBJ2-1; TRBD2 might be the D (5 bases). The CDR3 contains 14 residues. From germline, CDR1 is LNHNV and CDR2 YYDKDF (reference sequence). V was shortened by 0 bases and J by 3 bases, with 6 bases between the two germline ends. The CDR3 is CATSRDRDYNEQFF. The CDR3, as DNA: TGTGCCACCAGCAGAGACCGGGACTACAATGAGCAGTTCTTC.

V and J are TRBV5-1 and TRBJ1-3; a weak D match, TRBD1 (6 bases). Trimming pared 5 bases from V and 0 bases from J, leaving 9 bases between. The CDR3 extends over 14 amino acids. From germline, CDR1 is SGHRS and CDR2 YFSETQ. The CDR3 protein is CASRDSLSGNTIYF. The DNA of the CDR3 is TGCGCCAGCAGGGACAGCCTCTCTGGAAACACCATATATTTT.

The chain couples TRBV30 to TRBJ1-5, with 10 bases aligning to TRBD1. There are 17 residues in the CDR3. V trimming: 2 bases; J trimming: 6 bases; junction bases outside the gene matches: 13. CDR1 is GTSNPN and CDR2 is SVGIG in the germline V gene (reference sequence). The CDR3 region is CAWSHTHRDRGFQPQHF. CDR3 DNA: TGTGCCTGGAGTCATACCCACCGGGACAGGGGTTTTCAGCCCCAGCATTTT.

The rearrangement uses TRBV30 and TRBJ2-7, with D tentatively TRBD1 (5 bases). V was pared by 0 bases and J by 7 bases, with 10 bases between. CDR1 and CDR2 (germline): GTSNPN, SVGIG (reference sequence). This CDR3 has 12 amino acids. This CDR3 reads CAWSVLDREQYF. CDR3 nucleotides: TGTGCCTGGAGTGTACTCGACAGAGAGCAGTACTTC.

V is TRBV30 and J is TRBJ1-2; TRBD1 might be the D (6 bases). CDR1 is GTSNPN, CDR2 SVGIG, per germline (reference sequence). Trimming removed 0 bases at V and 4 bases at J, with 12 bases between. There are 14 residues in the CDR3. The CDR3 spells CAWSVAGAGYGYTF. The CDR3, as DNA: TGTGCCTGGAGTGTAGCGGGGGCCGGCTATGGCTACACCTTC. The full variable domain, completed using reference TRBV30 and TRBJ1-2, is SQTIHQWPATLVQPVGSPLSLECTVEGTSNPNLYWYRQAAGRGLQLLFYSVGIGQISSEVPQNLSASRPQDRQFILSSKKLLLSDSGFYLCAWSVAGAGYGYTFGSGTRLTVV.